Listed here is a single T cell receptor beta chain. This specimen comes from a study of blood T cell repertoires in COVID-19. Study-level information: Spain, Italy and the United States supplied samples that represented acute and convalescent COVID-19. In each case, the material was cDNA or gDNA derived from T cells, B-cell-depleted T cells, or PBMCs.

The authors' processing: Counts of nucleated cells, estimated from reference gene primer amplification, were obtained. Profiling relied on immunoSEQ multiplex PCR, and the TCRdb table lists in-frame clones only, not all of them. D and trimming come from the DNA, and the V and J calls and clone size come from that table. The sample yields around 140,000 clones, under 90% seen once. The V end was cut by 0 bases, the J end by 5 bases, with 8 bases between. Germline CDR1 and CDR2: MNHEY and SVGEGT. The CDR3 contains 14 residues. The sample was peripheral blood. The TCR comes from a human donor in a cohort sampled during active COVID-19. V gene TRBV6-2 or TRBV6-3 combines with J gene TRBJ1-5, with D unclear. The CDR3 here is CASSYSRVDQPQHF. The CDR3 nucleotides read TGTGCCAGCAGTTACTCGAGGGTCGATCAGCCCCAGCATTTT.